These 27 T cell receptor beta chains share one sample of origin, sequenced in a study of blood T cell repertoires in COVID-19. Only in-frame clones appear in the TCRdb table, and some are missing; sequencing was by immunoSEQ multiplex PCR. In the table there are about 240,000 clones, 82% of which are singletons. The sequencing sample was made of peripheral blood. All receptors derive from a woman between 55 and 75 years old with active or convalescent COVID-19.

The chain joins TRBV29-1 to TRBJ1-2; the D is unclear. Deletions cut 0 bases from V and 8 bases from J, with 19 bases between. The germline gives CDR1 SQVTM, CDR2 ANQGSEA. The CDR3 has 15 residues. CDR3 residues: CSVEEPPSLEKGYTF. CDR3 nucleotides: TGCAGCGTTGAAGAGCCCCCTTCCTTAGAAAAGGGCTACACCTTC.

V is TRBV5-4 and J is TRBJ2-3; D possibly corresponds to TRBD2 (7 bases). Between the trimmed V and J ends, which lost 1 base and 3 bases, there was a span of 15 bases. Germline loops: CDR1 SGHNT, CDR2 YYREEE (reference sequence). The CDR3 consists of 16 residues. The CDR3 here is CASSLRGGVLTDTQYF. The CDR3 DNA is TGTGCCAGCAGCTTGAGGGGGGGGGTGCTTACAGATACGCAGTATTTT.

This clone was picked up a small number of times. This chain uses TRBV2 with TRBJ2-7; TRBD2 is a possible D gene (6 bases). The CDR3 loop spans 15 amino acids. V was pared by 4 bases and J by 0 bases, with 13 bases between. Per the germline V gene, CDR1 is SNHLY and CDR2 is FYNNEI. The CDR3 here is CASSGRGLSSYEQYF. The CDR3 DNA is TGTGCCAGCAGTGGGAGGGGATTGAGCTCCTACGAGCAGTACTTC.

This clone has only a few counts. This chain joins TRBV27 and TRBJ1-6; 7 bases map to TRBD1. With V trimmed by 5 bases and J by 12 bases, 7 bases remained unmatched. The germline V gene has CDR1 MNHEY and CDR2 SMNVEV (reference sequence). The CDR3 runs 13 residues. CDR3 sequence: CASSLTGAEPLHF. The CDR3 nucleotides are TGTGCCAGCAGTCTTACAGGGGCTGAACCCCTCCACTTT.

The chain couples TRBV18 to TRBJ1-6; 9 nucleotides line up with TRBD1. Germline assignment: CDR1 KGHSH and CDR2 LQKENI. Trimming cost V 3 bases and J 14 bases; bases outside gene matches: 11. The CDR3 runs 15 residues. CDR3 in amino acids: CASSPPTGGGMALHF. CDR3 coding DNA: TGTGCCAGCTCACCCCCGACAGGGGGAGGAATGGCCCTCCACTTT.

The V gene is TRBV3-1 (or the pseudogene TRBV3-2), the J gene TRBJ1-4; tentatively, D is TRBD1 (5 bases). Between the trimmed V and J ends, which lost 0 bases and 8 bases, there was a span of 16 bases. Germline V lookup: CDR1 LGHDT, CDR2 YNNKEL (reference sequence). CDR3 length equals 16 residues. CDR3 sequence reads: CASSQDGRGGGEKLFF. In DNA form, the CDR3 reads TGTGCCAGCAGCCAAGATGGGAGGGGTGGTGGAGAAAAACTGTTTTTT.

The V call is TRBV12-3 or TRBV12-4, the J call TRBJ1-1; TRBD1 is a possible D gene (5 bases). The CDR3 is made up of 13 amino acids. The ends were cut back, 5 bases at V and 3 bases at J, with 10 bases in the middle. The CDR3 protein is CASSRTRDTEAFF. For the CDR3, the DNA is TGTGCCAGCAGTCGGACCAGGGACACTGAAGCTTTCTTT.

This clone was counted many times. The rearrangement joins TRBV10-3 to TRBJ1-2, with TRBD1 matching 10 bases. Unmatched junction bases numbered 8, after V lost 6 bases and J lost 7 bases. CDR3 length: 14 residues. Germline loops: CDR1 ENHRY, CDR2 SYGVKD. The chain's CDR3 is CAIRGTGVMAGYTF. CDR3 in DNA: TGTGCCATCAGGGGGACAGGGGTCATGGCTGGCTACACCTTC.

This chain links TRBV16 with TRBJ2-1; the match to TRBD2 covers 7 bases. CDR3 length: 14 residues. From germline, CDR1 is KGHSY and CDR2 FQNENV. V lost 0 bases and J lost 4; bases outside the gene matches: 0. Here the CDR3 DNA reads TGTGCCAGCAGCCAATCGGGAGGGTACAATGAGCAGTTCTTC. It codes for CASSQSGGYNEQFF.

The CDR3 reads CASSPGLAGAHQETQYF. DNA for the CDR3: TGTGCCAGCAGCCCGGGACTAGCGGGGGCCCACCAAGAGACCCAGTACTTC. The chain recombines TRBV7-9 with TRBJ2-5, with 14 bases aligning to TRBD2. This CDR3 is 17 amino acids long. Germline trimming cut 5 bases from V and 0 bases from J; bases unmatched to any gene: 5. CDR1 is SEHNR, CDR2 FQNEAQ, per germline (reference sequence).

The rearrangement joins TRBV6-1 to TRBJ1-2; maybe TRBD1 (6 bases). CDR1 and CDR2 (germline): MNHNS, SASEGT. This CDR3 comprises 13 residues. The V end was cut by 2 bases, the J end by 6 bases, with 10 bases between. In DNA, the CDR3 is TGTGCCAGCAGTGAAACAGGGAGGGATGGCTACACCTTC. Amino acids: CASSETGRDGYTF.

This rearrangement joins TRBV28 to TRBJ2-5, with 8 bases aligning to TRBD2. This CDR3 is built from 14 residues. Germline CDR1 reads MDHEN; CDR2 reads SYDVKM. Trimming took 7 bases from V and 9 from J; bases not matched to a gene: 13. This CDR3 is CASTGAGGRVSQYF. CDR3 bases: TGTGCCAGCACTGGTGCGGGGGGCCGTGTGTCCCAGTACTTC. Together with reference TRBV28 and TRBJ2-5, the CDR3 gives the full variable domain: DVKVTQSSRYLVKRTGEKVFLECVQDMDHENMFWYRQDPGLGLRLIYFSYDVKMKEKGDIPEGYSVSREKKERFSLILESASTNQTSMYLCASTGAGGRVSQYFGPGTRLLVL.

As for this clone: The same CDR3 can be traced to other DNA sequences in this sample. This chain links TRBV2 with TRBJ2-3; tentative D call: TRBD1 (6 bases). V lost 6 bases, J lost 2 bases, and 12 bases lay in between. This CDR3 comprises 14 residues. CDR1 and CDR2 (germline): SNHLY, FYNNEI. CDR3: CASRGRGSTDTQYF. CDR3 nucleotide sequence: TGTGCCAGCAGGGGAAGGGGGTCCACAGATACGCAGTATTTT.

The chain has TRBV7-6 and TRBJ1-6; no clear D gene. The germline gives CDR1 SGHVS, CDR2 FNYEAQ. This CDR3 has 16 amino acids. With 5 bases removed from V and 4 bases from J, the gap between germline ends came to 15 bases. In nucleotides, the CDR3 is TGTGCCAGCAGCCCTGGATCAAGCGGGTATAATTCACCCCTCCACTTT. Translation gives CASSPGSSGYNSPLHF.

The chain is built from TRBV15 and TRBJ1-4; TRBD1 matches 8 bases. Germline-derived CDR1 and CDR2 are LNHNV and YYDKDF (reference sequence). CDR3 size: 16 residues. V shed 1 base and J 1 base; nucleotides not matched to a gene: 2. CDR3 sequence (DNA): TGTGCCACCAGCAGAGGGACAGGGTTAACTAATGAAAAACTGTTTTTT. Translated, it gives CATSRGTGLTNEKLFF.

J is TRBJ2-7 and V is TRBV2, with D maybe TRBD1 (5 bases). CDR3 length: 14 residues. The V end lost 5 bases, the J end lost 0 bases, and 11 bases lay between the germline ends. CDR1 SNHLY and CDR2 FYNNEI come from the germline V gene. CDR3 DNA sequence: TGTGCCAGCAGTAGGGGCGGTGCCTCCTACGAGCAGTACTTC. Translating gives CASSRGGASYEQYF.

The rearrangement joins TRBV5-5 to TRBJ2-7, with 9 nucleotides matching TRBD1. V shed 4 bases, J shed 2 bases, and the junction held 10 bases outside the gene matches. The CDR3 runs 16 residues. Per the germline V gene, CDR1 is SGHKS and CDR2 is YYEKEE (reference sequence). This CDR3 is CASSGLGTGRAYEQYF. The CDR3 region has the DNA TGTGCCAGCAGCGGTCTAGGGACAGGGCGGGCCTACGAGCAGTACTTC. Filled out from reference TRBV5-5 and TRBJ2-7, the complete variable domain reads DAGVTQSPTHLIKTRGQQVTLRCSPISGHKSVSWYQQVLGQGPQFIFQYYEKEERGRGNFPDRFSARQFPNYSSELNVNALLLGDSALYLCASSGLGTGRAYEQYFGPGTRLTVT.

This clone was observed a single time. CDR3 coding DNA: TGTGCCAGTAGTCAGGGGGCGGGGGACACAGATACGCAGTATTTT. It translates to CASSQGAGDTDTQYF. The genes are TRBV19 and TRBJ2-3; possibly TRBD1 for D (8 bases). Trimming stripped 5 bases from V and 2 bases from J, with 14 bases between. The length of the CDR3 is 15 residues. Germline CDR1 is LNHDA and CDR2 is SQIVND (reference sequence).

The chain has TRBV14 and TRBJ1-4, with TRBD1 matching over 9 bases. This CDR3 is 14 amino acids long. With V trimmed by 5 bases and J by 8 bases, 6 bases remained unmatched. Germline-derived CDR1 and CDR2 are SGHDN and FVKESK. The CDR3 here is CASSSRQGGEKLFF. CDR3 sequence (DNA): TGTGCCAGCAGCTCCCGACAGGGGGGCGAAAAACTGTTTTTT.

Here the CDR3 DNA reads TGTGCCTGGAGTGGACGTAGCGGGGGGGGATACGAGCAGTACTTC. It translates to CAWSGRSGGGYEQYF. This chain connects TRBV30 to TRBJ2-7, with 11 nucleotides matching TRBD2. V was pared by 1 base and J by 4 bases, with 6 bases of the junction left unmatched. Germline CDR1 is GTSNPN and CDR2 is SVGIG (reference sequence). This CDR3 is built from 15 residues.

This clone was observed a handful of times. J is TRBJ1-4 and V is TRBV2, with 8 positions matching TRBD1. The CDR3 loop spans 13 amino acids. After removal of 6 bases from V and 5 bases from J, the junction contained 2 bases not matched to a gene. Germline V gene sequence: CDR1 SNHLY, CDR2 FYNNEI. The CDR3 nucleotides read TGTGCCAGCAGGAACAGGGGGAATGAAAAACTGTTTTTT. Its translation: CASRNRGNEKLFF.

The chain links TRBV2 to TRBJ2-5, with 10 bases identical to TRBD2. The V gene end was trimmed by 6 bases and the J gene end by 5 bases; junction bases not matched to a gene: 6. The length of the CDR3 is 14 residues. The germline V gene has CDR1 SNHLY and CDR2 FYNNEI. The CDR3 loop is CASRRAGGTETQYF. The CDR3 DNA sequence: TGTGCCAGCAGGCGAGCGGGGGGGACGGAGACCCAGTACTTC.

The J gene is TRBJ2-2, the V gene TRBV7-7; TRBD2 matches 9 bases. The junction had 8 bases not matched to a gene; V was cut back by 3 bases and J by 6 bases. The CDR3 runs to 16 residues. Per the germline V gene, CDR1 is SSHAT and CDR2 is FNYEAQ (reference sequence). The CDR3 is CASSFIGVAGAGELFF. The CDR3 nucleotides read TGTGCCAGCAGCTTTATAGGGGTAGCGGGGGCCGGGGAGCTGTTTTTT.

The CDR3 loop reads CASSPGRTRGGYTF. The CDR3 coding sequence is TGTGCCAGCAGCCCCGGGAGGACGAGGGGGGGCTACACCTTC. This chain uses TRBV11-2 with TRBJ1-2; maybe TRBD1 (6 bases). Germline CDR1 is SGHAT and CDR2 is FQNNGV. V was shortened by 5 bases and J by 8 bases, with 18 bases between the two germline ends. CDR3 length: 14 residues.

J is TRBJ2-6 and V is TRBV9, with 9 bases fitting TRBD1. The CDR3 contains 19 residues. Germline CDR1 and CDR2: SGDLS and YYNGEE. With 4 bases clipped from V and 0 bases from J, the junction kept 11 bases outside the gene matches. CDR3 region: CASSHSIDRGTSGANVLTF. CDR3 coding DNA: TGTGCCAGCAGCCACTCGATCGACAGGGGGACCTCTGGGGCCAACGTCCTGACTTTC. The entire variable domain, with the rest obtained from reference TRBV9 and TRBJ2-6, is as follows: DSGVTQTPKHLITATGQRVTLRCSPRSGDLSVYWYQQSLDQGLQFLIQYYNGEERAKGNILERFSAQQFPDLHSELNLSSLELGDSALYFCASSHSIDRGTSGANVLTFGAGSRLTVL.

V and J are TRBV7-3 and TRBJ1-1; D might be TRBD1 (5 bases). The V end lost 2 bases, the J end lost 3 bases, and 7 bases lay between the germline ends. The CDR3 covers 13 residues. Germline-derived CDR1 and CDR2 are SGHTA and FQGTGA. The CDR3 nucleotides read TGTGCCAGCAGCTTACAGGGTTACACTGAAGCTTTCTTT. Translation gives CASSLQGYTEAFF.

V gene TRBV7-3 combines with J gene TRBJ2-1, with TRBD2 matching 9 bases. CDR3 length equals 15 residues. J gave up 1 base and V 4 bases, and 2 bases lay outside the gene matches. The germline CDR1 and CDR2 sequences are SGHTA and FQGTGA. The CDR3 nucleotides are TGTGCCAGCAGCTCCAGCGGGGGGTCCTACAATGAGCAGTTCTTC. It specifies CASSSSGGSYNEQFF.